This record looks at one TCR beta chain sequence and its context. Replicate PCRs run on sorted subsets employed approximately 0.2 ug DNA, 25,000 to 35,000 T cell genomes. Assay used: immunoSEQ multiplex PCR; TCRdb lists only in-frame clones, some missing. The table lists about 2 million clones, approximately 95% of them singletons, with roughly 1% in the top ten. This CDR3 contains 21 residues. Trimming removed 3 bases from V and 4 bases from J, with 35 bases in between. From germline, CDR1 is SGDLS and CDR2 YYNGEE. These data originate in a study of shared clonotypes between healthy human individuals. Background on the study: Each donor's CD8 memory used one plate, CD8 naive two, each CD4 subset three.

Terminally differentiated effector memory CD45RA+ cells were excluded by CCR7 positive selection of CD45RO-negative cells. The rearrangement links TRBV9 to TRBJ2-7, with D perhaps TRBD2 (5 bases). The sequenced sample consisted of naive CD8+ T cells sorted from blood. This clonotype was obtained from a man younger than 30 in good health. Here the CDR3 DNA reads TGTGCCAGCAGCGCGTCGAGGGATGGGTCTTCAGGTTGGGCAGACCTTTACGAGCAGTACTTC. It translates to CASSASRDGSSGWADLYEQYF.